These 14 T cell receptor beta chains came from one sample sequenced in a study of spatial heterogeneity in lung cancer. General study results and limits: Tumor mutation count correlated with how many alpha and beta TCRs expanded intratumorally.

The time point is: sample taken at primary tumor resection. Antigens of these TCRs are unknown. Via MiXCR, TCRdb re-called the 5' RACE reads, giving one row per CDR3 protein. The data show 15,000 to 20,000 distinct CDR3 sequences, roughly 6.2% seen once. Here the sequenced sample was lung tumor tissue, taken at surgery. The source of these receptors is a male donor with early-stage non-small cell lung cancer.

This clonotype was picked up many times. This sequence joins TRBV4-3 and TRBJ1-4, with D possibly TRBD1 on 5 matching bases. With 0 bases removed from V and 8 bases from J, the gap between germline ends came to 16 bases. The germline gives CDR1 LGHNA, CDR2 YSLEER. This CDR3 has 16 residues. The CDR3: CASSQDYGAYSEKLFF. The CDR3 bases are TGCGCCAGCAGCCAAGATTACGGGGCCTACAGCGAAAAACTGTTTTTT.

In its sample, this clonotype ranks as medium-sized (0.01 to 0.1%). V gene TRBV28 combines with J gene TRBJ2-3; 9 nucleotides line up with TRBD2. V dropped 3 bases and J dropped 3; count of bases not matched to a gene: 1. Germline CDR1 MDHEN, CDR2 SYDVKM. This CDR3 is 14 amino acids long. Here the CDR3 reads CASSFLAGTDTQYF. The CDR3 DNA sequence: TGTGCCAGCAGTTTTCTAGCGGGGACAGATACGCAGTATTTT.

The gene calls are TRBV30 and TRBJ1-5, with TRBD1 matching over 8 bases. Germline V gives CDR1 GTSNPN, CDR2 SVGIG (reference sequence). The CDR3 has 14 amino acids. V gave up 3 bases and J gave up 3 bases; unmatched junction bases: 4. This CDR3 reads CAWSGGQVNQPQHF. DNA of the CDR3: TGTGCCTGGAGCGGGGGACAGGTCAATCAGCCCCAGCATTTT.

This chain uses TRBV6-1 with TRBJ2-1; 11 bases are a match to TRBD2. Germline CDR1 is MNHNS and CDR2 is SASEGT. CDR3 length: 16 residues. The junction had 7 bases not matched to a gene; V was cut back by 7 bases and J by 2 bases. This CDR3 is CASKGASGGTYNEQFF. Here the CDR3 DNA reads TGTGCCAGCAAGGGTGCTAGCGGGGGGACCTACAATGAGCAGTTCTTC.

This clonotype was detected many times. This chain links TRBV6-5 with TRBJ1-1; TRBD1 matches at 9 bases. The CDR3 loop spans 15 amino acids. Germline V CDR1 and CDR2: MNHEY, SVGAGI. The V gene end was trimmed by 5 bases and the J gene end by 4 bases; junction bases not matched to a gene: 8. CDR3: CASSQGGQGGTEAFF. Here the CDR3 DNA reads TGTGCCAGCAGTCAGGGGGGACAGGGCGGCACTGAAGCTTTCTTT.

This clonotype ranks as medium-sized. CDR3 protein: CASSRTSGPPYNEQFF. CDR3 nucleotides: TGTGCCAGCAGCCGCACTAGCGGCCCCCCCTACAATGAGCAGTTCTTC. The chain recombines TRBV4-2 with TRBJ2-1; 8 bases fit TRBD2. Per the germline V gene, CDR1 is LGHNA and CDR2 is YNFKEQ. J was trimmed by 2 bases and V by 4 bases; bases with no gene match: 7. The CDR3 runs to 16 residues.

V usage is TRBV20-1 and J usage is TRBJ1-1, with TRBD1 matching 9 bases. Per the germline V gene, CDR1 is DFQATT and CDR2 is SNEGSKA (reference sequence). The CDR3 sequence is 14 residues long. J was trimmed by 7 bases and V by 3 bases; bases with no gene match: 9. The CDR3: CSASWTGASIEAFF. CDR3 nucleotides: TGCAGTGCTAGCTGGACAGGGGCTTCAATTGAAGCTTTCTTT.

This clonotype was counted between two and nine times. The chain has TRBV27 and TRBJ2-2, with a possible D match to TRBD1 (7 bases). The CDR3 loop spans 16 amino acids. Germline-derived CDR1 and CDR2 are MNHEY and SMNVEV (reference sequence). The ends were cut back, 3 bases at V and 4 bases at J, with 15 bases in the middle. The CDR3 here is CASSFPPGGSTGELFF. The CDR3, as DNA: TGTGCCAGCAGTTTTCCCCCAGGGGGGAGCACCGGGGAGCTGTTTTTT.

Ten or more counts support this clonotype. CDR3 region: CSAILAGGYEQYF. CDR3 DNA sequence: TGCAGCGCAATACTAGCGGGAGGCTACGAGCAGTACTTC. The chain employs TRBV29-1 and TRBJ2-7, with 12 positions matching TRBD2. The length of the CDR3 is 13 residues. V was clipped by 7 bases and J by 3 bases; unmatched bases: 4. Germline CDR1 and CDR2: SQVTM and ANQGSEA.

This clonotype was seen many times. This sequence joins TRBV29-1 and TRBJ2-5; 12 nucleotides match TRBD2. With V trimmed by 7 bases and J by 2 bases, 5 bases remained unmatched. The germline gives CDR1 SQVTM, CDR2 ANQGSEA. The CDR3 spans 14 residues. The CDR3 DNA reads as TGCAGCGGCACCGGGACTAGCGGGCAAGAGACCCAGTACTTC. This gives the protein CSGTGTSGQETQYF.

This clonotype appeared many times. The chain joins TRBV6-5 to TRBJ1-2, with a possible D match to TRBD1 (5 bases). CDR1 and CDR2 from the germline V gene are MNHEY and SVGAGI. CDR3 length: 12 amino acids. V lost 6 bases and J lost 3, with 8 bases in between. The chain's CDR3 is CASRDRDYGYTF. Written as DNA, the CDR3 is TGTGCCAGCAGAGACAGAGACTATGGCTACACCTTC.

Of note for this clonotype: A junction boundary mismatches the germline segment, possibly from a read error. The rearrangement links TRBV5-6 to TRBJ2-7, with D uncertain. CDR1 and CDR2 from the germline V gene are SGHDT and YYEEEE. The CDR3 is 14 residues long. The CDR3 loop is CASSPWGSAYVQYF. The CDR3 nucleotides are TGTGCCAGCAGCCCCTGGGGATCCGCCTACGTGCAGTACTTC.

This clonotype was detected ten times or more. V gene TRBV19 combines with J gene TRBJ2-6, with TRBD2 identical over 8 bases. J gave up 0 bases and V 9 bases, and 13 bases lay outside the gene matches. This CDR3 has 18 amino acids. Germline CDR1 is LNHDA and CDR2 is SQIVND (reference sequence). CDR3 DNA sequence: TGTGCCAGCAGTCCCCGGGGGGGTGTAAGCTCTGGGGCCAACGTCCTGACTTTC. This encodes CASSPRGGVSSGANVLTF.

This clonotype turned up a few times. This chain joins TRBV29-1 and TRBJ2-6; D unresolved. CDR3 size: 12 residues. Germline CDR1 is SQVTM and CDR2 is ANQGSEA. Trimming pared 3 bases from V and 2 bases from J, leaving 2 bases between. This chain's CDR3 is CSVDPGANVLTF. CDR3 nucleotide sequence: TGCAGCGTTGATCCTGGGGCCAACGTCCTGACTTTC.